The clone carrying this T cell receptor beta chain was counted many times. The antigen is undetermined. The length of the CDR3 is 11 residues. The germline V gene has CDR1 SGHVS and CDR2 FNYEAQ. Trimming shortened V by 0 bases and J by 13 bases, and 9 bases separated the two germline ends. The data originate from a study of T cell repertoires in cytomegalovirus infection. General observations from the study: CMV carriers with the relevant HLA were identified by cumulative public TCR beta family frequency.

TCRdb re-derived calls from the reads in MiXCR, one entry per CDR3 protein. The sample includes around 630,000 distinct CDR3 sequences, less than 25% of them seen just once. This TCR was recovered from a human donor in good health (CMV status not recorded). Some clones in this sample may be carry-over from other donors' samples. The chain is built from TRBV7-6 and TRBJ2-5; a possible D gene is TRBD1 (5 bases). Sequencing was carried out using CD8+ T cells from PBMCs. CDR3 nucleotides: TGTGCCAGCAGCTTAGCAAGCAGGGCGTACTTC. Amino acids: CASSLASRAYF.